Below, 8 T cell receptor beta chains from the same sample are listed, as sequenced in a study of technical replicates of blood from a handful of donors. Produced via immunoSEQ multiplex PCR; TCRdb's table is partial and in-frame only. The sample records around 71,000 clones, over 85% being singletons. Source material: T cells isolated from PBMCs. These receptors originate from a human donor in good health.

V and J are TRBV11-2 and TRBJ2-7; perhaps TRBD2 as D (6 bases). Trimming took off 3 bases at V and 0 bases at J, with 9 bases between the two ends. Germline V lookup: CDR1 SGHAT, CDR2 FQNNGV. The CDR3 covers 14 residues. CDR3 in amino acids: CASSFGDSSYEQYF. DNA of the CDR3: TGTGCCAGCAGCTTTGGGGACTCCTCCTACGAGCAGTACTTC.

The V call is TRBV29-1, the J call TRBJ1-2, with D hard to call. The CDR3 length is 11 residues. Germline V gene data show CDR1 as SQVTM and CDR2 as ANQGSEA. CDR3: CSATANYGYTF. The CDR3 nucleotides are TGCAGTGCAACAGCTAACTATGGCTACACCTTC.

Written as DNA, the CDR3 is TGTGCCAGCAGCCTCGGGGAGAACACTGAAGCTTTCTTT. It yields the protein CASSLGENTEAFF. The rearrangement joins TRBV7-9 to TRBJ1-1; the D is unclear. Trimming left V 5 bases short and J 1 base short, with 8 bases between. CDR3 length: 13 residues. The germline V gene encodes CDR1 SEHNR and CDR2 FQNEAQ (reference sequence). The variable domain in full, completed from reference TRBV7-9 and TRBJ1-1, reads DTGVSQNPRHKITKRGQNVTFRCDPISEHNRLYWYRQTLGQGPEFLTYFQNEAQLEKSRLLSDRFSAERPKGSFSTLEIQRTEQGDSAMYLCASSLGENTEAFFGQGTRLTVV.

The CDR3 loop is CASSGPGLAGPTGELFF. CDR3 in DNA: TGTGCCAGCAGCGGCCCGGGACTAGCGGGTCCCACCGGGGAGCTGTTTTTT. V is TRBV9 and J is TRBJ2-2, with 12 positions matching TRBD2. V lost 3 bases to trimming and J lost 4 bases; unmatched junction nucleotides: 7. CDR1 and CDR2 (germline): SGDLS, YYNGEE. This CDR3 spans 17 amino acids.

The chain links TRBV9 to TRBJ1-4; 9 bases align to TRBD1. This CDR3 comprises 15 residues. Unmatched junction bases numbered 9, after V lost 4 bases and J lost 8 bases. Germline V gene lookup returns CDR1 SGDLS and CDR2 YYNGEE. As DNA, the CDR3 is TGTGCCAGCAGCACCCTGGGGGACAGGGACGAAAAACTGTTTTTT. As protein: CASSTLGDRDEKLFF.

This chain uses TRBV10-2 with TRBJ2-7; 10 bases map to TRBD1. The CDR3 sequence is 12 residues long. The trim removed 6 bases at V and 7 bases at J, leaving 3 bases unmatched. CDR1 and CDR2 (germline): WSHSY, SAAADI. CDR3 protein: CASRTGGWEQYF. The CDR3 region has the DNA TGCGCCAGCAGGACAGGGGGCTGGGAGCAGTACTTC.

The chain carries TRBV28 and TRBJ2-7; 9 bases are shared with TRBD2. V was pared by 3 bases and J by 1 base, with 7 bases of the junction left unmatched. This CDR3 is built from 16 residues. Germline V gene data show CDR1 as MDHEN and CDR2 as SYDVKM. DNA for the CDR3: TGTGCCAGCAGTTTCCTGCTAGCGGGACAGTCCTACGAGCAGTACTTC. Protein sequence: CASSFLLAGQSYEQYF. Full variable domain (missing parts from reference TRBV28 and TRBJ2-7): DVKVTQSSRYLVKRTGEKVFLECVQDMDHENMFWYRQDPGLGLRLIYFSYDVKMKEKGDIPEGYSVSREKKERFSLILESASTNQTSMYLCASSFLLAGQSYEQYFGPGTRLTVT.

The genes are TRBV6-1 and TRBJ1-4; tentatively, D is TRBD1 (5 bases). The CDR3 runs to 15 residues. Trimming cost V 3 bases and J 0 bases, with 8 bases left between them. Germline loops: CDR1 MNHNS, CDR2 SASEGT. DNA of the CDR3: TGTGCCAGCAGTGAGTTCAGGGCAACTAATGAAAAACTGTTTTTT. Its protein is CASSEFRATNEKLFF.